The T cell receptor (beta chain) under discussion was sequenced for a study of CD8 T cells in ankylosing spondylitis. Study-level findings and limits: A TCR beta motif of seven or eight highly homologous variants appeared characteristic of ankylosing spondylitis blood. Reported data indicate significant enrichment of disease-linked clones within matched ankylosing spondylitis synovial fluid.

MiXCR, run by TCRdb on the 5' RACE reads, gives a single entry per CDR3 protein. The table includes roughly 260,000 distinct CDR3 sequences, around 18% detected once. The CDR3 contains 11 residues. V was clipped by 6 bases and J by 6 bases, with 8 bases between them. Germline CDR1 and CDR2: DFQATT and SNEGSKA (reference sequence). This clonotype appeared a few times. What it binds is unknown. This receptor was identified in a male donor with ankylosing spondylitis or in good health (not recorded which). Source material: blood, either unsorted or a sorted T cell fraction (not recorded which). The chain carries TRBV20-1 and TRBJ1-4, with a tentative D call TRBD1 (6 bases). CDR3 sequence (DNA): TGCAGTGCACAGGGAGATGAAAAACTGTTTTTT. It yields the protein CSAQGDEKLFF.